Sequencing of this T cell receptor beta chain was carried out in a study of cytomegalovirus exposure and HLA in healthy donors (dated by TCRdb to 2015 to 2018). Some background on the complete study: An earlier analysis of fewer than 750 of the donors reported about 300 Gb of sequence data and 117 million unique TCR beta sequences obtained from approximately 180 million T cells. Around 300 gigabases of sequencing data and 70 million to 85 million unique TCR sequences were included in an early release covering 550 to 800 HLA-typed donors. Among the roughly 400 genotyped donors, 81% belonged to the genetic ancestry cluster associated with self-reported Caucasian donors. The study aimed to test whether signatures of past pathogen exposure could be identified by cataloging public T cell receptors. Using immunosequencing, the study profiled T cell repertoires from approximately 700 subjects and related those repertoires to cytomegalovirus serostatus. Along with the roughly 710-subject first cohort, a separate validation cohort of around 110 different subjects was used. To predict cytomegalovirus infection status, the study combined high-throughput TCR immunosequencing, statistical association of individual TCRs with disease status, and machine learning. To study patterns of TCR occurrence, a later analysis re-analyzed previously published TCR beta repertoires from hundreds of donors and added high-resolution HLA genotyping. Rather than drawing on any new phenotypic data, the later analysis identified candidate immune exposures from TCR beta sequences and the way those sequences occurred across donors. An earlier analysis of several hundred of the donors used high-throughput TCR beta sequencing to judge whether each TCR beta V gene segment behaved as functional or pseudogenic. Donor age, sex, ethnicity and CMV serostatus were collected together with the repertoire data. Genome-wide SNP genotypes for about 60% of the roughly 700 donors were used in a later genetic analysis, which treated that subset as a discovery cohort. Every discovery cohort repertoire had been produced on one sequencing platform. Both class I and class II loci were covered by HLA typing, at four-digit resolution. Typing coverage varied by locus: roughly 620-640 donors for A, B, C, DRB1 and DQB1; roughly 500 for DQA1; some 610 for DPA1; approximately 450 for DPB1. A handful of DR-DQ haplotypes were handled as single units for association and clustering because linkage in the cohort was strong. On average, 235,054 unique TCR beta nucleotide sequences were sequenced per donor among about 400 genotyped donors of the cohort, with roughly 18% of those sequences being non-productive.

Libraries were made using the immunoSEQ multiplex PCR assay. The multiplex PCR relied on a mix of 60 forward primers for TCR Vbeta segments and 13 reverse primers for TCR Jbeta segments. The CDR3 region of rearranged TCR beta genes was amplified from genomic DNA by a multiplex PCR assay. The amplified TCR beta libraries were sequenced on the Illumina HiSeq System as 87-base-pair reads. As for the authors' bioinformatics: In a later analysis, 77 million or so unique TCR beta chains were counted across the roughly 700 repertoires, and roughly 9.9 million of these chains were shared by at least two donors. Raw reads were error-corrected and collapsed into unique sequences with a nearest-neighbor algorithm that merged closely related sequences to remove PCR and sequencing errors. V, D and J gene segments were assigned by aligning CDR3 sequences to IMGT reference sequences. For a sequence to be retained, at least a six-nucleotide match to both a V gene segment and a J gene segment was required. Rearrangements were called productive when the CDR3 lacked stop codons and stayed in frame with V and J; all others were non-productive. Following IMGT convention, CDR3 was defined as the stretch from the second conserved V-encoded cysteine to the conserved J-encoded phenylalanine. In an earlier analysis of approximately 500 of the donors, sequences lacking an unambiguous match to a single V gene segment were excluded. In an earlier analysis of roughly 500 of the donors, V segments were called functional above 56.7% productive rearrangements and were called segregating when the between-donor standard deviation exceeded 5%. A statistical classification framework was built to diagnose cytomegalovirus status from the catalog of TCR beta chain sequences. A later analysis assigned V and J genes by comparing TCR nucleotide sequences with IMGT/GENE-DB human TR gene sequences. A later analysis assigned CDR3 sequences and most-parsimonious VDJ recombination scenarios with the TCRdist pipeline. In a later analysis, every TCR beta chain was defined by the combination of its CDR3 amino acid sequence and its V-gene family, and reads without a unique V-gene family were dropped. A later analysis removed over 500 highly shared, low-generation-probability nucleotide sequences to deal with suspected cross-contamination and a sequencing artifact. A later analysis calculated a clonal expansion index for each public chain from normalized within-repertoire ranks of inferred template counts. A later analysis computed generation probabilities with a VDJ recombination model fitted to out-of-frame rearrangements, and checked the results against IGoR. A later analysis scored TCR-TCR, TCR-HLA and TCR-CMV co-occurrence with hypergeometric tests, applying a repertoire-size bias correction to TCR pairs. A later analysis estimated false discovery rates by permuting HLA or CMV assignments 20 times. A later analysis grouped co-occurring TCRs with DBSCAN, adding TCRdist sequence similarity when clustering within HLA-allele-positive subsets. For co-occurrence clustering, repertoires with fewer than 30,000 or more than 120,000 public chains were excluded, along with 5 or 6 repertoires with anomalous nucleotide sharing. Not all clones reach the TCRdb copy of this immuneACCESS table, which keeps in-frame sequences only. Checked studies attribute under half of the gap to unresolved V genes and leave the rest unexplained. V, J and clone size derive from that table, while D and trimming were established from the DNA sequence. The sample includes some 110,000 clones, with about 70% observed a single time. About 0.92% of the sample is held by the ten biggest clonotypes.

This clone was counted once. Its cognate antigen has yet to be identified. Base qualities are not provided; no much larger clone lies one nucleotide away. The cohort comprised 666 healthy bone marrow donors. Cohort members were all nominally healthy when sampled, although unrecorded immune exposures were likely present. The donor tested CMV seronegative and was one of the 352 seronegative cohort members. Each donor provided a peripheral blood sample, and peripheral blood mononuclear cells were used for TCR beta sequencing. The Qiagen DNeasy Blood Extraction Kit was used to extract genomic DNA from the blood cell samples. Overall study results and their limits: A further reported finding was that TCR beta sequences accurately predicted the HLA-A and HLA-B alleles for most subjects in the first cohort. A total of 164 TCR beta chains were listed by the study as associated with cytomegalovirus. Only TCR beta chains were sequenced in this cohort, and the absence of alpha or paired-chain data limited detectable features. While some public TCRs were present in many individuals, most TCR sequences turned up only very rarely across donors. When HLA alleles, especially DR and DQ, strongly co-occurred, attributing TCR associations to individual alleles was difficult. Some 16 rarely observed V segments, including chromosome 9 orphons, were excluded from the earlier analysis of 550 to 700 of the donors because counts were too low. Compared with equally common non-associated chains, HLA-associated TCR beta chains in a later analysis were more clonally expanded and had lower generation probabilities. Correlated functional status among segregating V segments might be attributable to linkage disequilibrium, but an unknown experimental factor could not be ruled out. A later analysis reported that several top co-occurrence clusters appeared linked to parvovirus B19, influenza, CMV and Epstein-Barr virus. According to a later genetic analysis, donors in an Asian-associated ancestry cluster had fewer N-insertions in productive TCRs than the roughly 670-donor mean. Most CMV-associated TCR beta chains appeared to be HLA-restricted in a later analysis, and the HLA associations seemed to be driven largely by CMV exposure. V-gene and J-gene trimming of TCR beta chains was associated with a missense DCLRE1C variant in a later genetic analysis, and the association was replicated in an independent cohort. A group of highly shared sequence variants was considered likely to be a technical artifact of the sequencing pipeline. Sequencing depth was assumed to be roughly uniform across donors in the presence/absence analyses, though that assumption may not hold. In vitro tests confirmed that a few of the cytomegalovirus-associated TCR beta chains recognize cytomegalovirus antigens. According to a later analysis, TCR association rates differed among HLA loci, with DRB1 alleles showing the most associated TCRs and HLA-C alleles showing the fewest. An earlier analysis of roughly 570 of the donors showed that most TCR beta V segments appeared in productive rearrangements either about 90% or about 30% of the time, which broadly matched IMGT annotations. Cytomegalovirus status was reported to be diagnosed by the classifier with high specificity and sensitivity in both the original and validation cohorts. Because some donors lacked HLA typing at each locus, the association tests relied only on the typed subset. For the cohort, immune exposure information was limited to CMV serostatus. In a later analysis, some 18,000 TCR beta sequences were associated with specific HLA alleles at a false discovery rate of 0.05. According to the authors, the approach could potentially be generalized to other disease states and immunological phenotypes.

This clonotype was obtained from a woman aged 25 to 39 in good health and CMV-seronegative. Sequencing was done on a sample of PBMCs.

The CDR3 region reads CASSLAPNYGYTF. The nucleotides read TGTGCCAGCAGCTTGGCTCCTAACTATGGCTACACCTTC. Recombination linked TRBV5-5 to TRBJ1-2, with no confidently assigned D gene. CDR1 and CDR2, per the germline V gene (reference sequence), are SGHKS and YYEKEE. From its cysteine to its phenylalanine, the CDR3 spans 13 amino acids. Left in the record is the CDR3 DNA by itself, 39 bases read in frame from the first base. The trim is 0 bases for V and 0 bases for J, with a gap of 3 bases between the germline ends.